Described below is a single T cell receptor beta chain sequence and its context. As yet, its antigen is unknown. Some clones are missing from TCRdb's copy, which holds only in-frame ones; the method was immunoSEQ multiplex PCR. The table lists roughly 60,000 clones, approximately 93% of them singletons. CDR3 length: 12 amino acids. V lost 0 bases and J 15 bases, leaving 12 bases between the germline ends. Per germline, CDR1 SGHKS and CDR2 YYEKEE (reference sequence). This entry belongs to a study of siplizumab effects on memory and regulatory T cells. Study findings and constraints: The alloresponse seemed to draw substantially on naive T cells, which appeared more diverse than memory cells. An assignable phenotype, naive or memory, was missing from roughly 78-96% of proliferating CD4+ or CD8+ clones.

The sample taken for sequencing was CD8+ T cells sorted from blood. The V and J genes are TRBV5-5 and TRBJ2-2; a weak D match, TRBD1 (7 bases). This receptor was obtained from a human donor in good health. CDR3 coding DNA: TGTGCCAGCAGCTTGGTTTCAGGGGGGATGTTTTTT. Translated, it gives CASSLVSGGMFF.